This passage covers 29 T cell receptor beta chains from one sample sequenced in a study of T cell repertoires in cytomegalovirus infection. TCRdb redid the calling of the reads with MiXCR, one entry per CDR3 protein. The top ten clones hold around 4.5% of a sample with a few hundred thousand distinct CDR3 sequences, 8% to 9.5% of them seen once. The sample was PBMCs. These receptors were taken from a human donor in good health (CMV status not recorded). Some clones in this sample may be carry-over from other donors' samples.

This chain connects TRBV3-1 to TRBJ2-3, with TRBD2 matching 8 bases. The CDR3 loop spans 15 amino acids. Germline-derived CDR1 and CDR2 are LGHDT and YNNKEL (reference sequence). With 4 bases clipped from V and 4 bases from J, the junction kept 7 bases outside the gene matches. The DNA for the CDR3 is TGTGCCAGCAGCCCCGGGACTAGTGGAGCAGATACGCAGTATTTT. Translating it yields CASSPGTSGADTQYF.

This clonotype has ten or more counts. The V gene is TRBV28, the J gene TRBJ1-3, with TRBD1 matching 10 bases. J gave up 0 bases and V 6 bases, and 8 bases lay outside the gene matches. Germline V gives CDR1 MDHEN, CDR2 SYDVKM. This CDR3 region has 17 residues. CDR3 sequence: CASSPGQGPRSGNTIYF. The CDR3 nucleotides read TGTGCCAGCAGCCCGGGACAGGGGCCCCGCTCTGGAAACACCATATATTTT.

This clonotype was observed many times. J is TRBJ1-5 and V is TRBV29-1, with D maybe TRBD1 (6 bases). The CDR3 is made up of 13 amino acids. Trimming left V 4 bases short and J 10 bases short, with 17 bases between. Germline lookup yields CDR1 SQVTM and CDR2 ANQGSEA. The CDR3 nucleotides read TGCAGCGTTGCCCCATACAAACAGGGACCCCAGCATTTT. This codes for CSVAPYKQGPQHF.

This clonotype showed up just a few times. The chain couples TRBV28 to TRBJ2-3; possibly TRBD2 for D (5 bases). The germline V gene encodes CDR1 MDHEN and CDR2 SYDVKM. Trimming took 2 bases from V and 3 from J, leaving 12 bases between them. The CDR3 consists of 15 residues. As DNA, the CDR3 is TGTGCCAGCAGTTTAGACACGGGAAGGACAGATACGCAGTATTTT. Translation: CASSLDTGRTDTQYF.

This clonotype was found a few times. The CDR3 region is CASSVLRGLGYNEQFF. The DNA for the CDR3 is TGTGCCAGCAGTGTCTTGCGGGGTCTTGGGTACAATGAGCAGTTCTTC. The J gene is TRBJ2-1, the V gene TRBV2; D is perhaps TRBD2 (6 bases). Trimming pared 4 bases from V and 4 bases from J, leaving 17 bases between. CDR3 length: 16 residues. Germline CDR1 reads SNHLY; CDR2 reads FYNNEI.

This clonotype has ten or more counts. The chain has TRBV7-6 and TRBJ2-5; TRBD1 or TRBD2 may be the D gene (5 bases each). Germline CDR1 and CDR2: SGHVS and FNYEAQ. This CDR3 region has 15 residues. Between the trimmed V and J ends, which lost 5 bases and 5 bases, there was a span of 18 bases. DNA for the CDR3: TGTGCCAGCAGCCCCGGGACCCCCGTCGGGGAGACCCAGTACTTC. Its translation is CASSPGTPVGETQYF.

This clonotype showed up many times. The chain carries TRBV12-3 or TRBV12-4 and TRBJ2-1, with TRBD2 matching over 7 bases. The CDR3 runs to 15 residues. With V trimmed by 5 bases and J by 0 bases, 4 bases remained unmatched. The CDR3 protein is CASSIRTSSYNEQFF. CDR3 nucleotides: TGTGCCAGCAGTATCCGGACTAGCTCCTACAATGAGCAGTTCTTC.

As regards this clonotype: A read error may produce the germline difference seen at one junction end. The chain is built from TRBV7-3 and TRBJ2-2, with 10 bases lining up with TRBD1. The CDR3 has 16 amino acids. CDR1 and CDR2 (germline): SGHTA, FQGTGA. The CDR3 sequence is CASSLTTGGEAGELFF. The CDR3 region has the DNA TGTGCCAGCAGCCTAACGACAGGGGGCGAGGCCGGGGAGCTGTTTTTT.

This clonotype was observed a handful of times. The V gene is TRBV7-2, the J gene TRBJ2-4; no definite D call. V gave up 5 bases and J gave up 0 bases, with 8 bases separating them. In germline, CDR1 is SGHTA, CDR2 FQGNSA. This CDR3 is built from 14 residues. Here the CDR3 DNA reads TGTGCCAGCAGCAACCCACTAGCCAAAAACATTCAGTACTTC. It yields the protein CASSNPLAKNIQYF.

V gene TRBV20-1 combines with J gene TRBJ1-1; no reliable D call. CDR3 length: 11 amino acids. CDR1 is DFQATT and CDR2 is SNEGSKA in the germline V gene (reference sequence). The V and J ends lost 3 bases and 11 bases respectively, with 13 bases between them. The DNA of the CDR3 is TGCAGTGCTAGGGACGGTCCTCAGGCTTTCTTT. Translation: CSARDGPQAFF.

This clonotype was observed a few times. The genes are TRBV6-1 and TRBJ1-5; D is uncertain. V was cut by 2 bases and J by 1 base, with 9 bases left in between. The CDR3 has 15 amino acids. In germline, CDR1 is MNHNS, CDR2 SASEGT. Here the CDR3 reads CASSESMLSNQPQHF. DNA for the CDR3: TGTGCCAGCAGTGAAAGTATGCTAAGCAATCAGCCCCAGCATTTT.

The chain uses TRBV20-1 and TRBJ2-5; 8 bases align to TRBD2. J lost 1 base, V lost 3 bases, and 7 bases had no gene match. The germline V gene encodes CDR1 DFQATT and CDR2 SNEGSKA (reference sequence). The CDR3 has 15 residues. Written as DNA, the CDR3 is TGCAGTGCTAGCAGTCGAGCGGGAGTCCAAGAGACCCAGTACTTC. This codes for CSASSRAGVQETQYF.

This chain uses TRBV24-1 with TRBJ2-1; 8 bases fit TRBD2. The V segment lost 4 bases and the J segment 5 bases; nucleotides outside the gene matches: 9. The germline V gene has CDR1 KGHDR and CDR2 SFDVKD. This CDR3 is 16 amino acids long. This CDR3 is CATSDRGLATNNEQFF. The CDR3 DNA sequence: TGTGCCACCAGTGACCGCGGACTAGCTACCAACAATGAGCAGTTCTTC.

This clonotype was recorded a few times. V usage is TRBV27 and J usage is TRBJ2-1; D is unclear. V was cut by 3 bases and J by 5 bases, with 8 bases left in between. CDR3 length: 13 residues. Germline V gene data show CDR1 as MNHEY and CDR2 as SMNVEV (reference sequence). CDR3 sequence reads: CASSFDINNEQFF. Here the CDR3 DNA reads TGTGCCAGCAGTTTTGATATAAACAATGAGCAGTTCTTC.

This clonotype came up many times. The chain's CDR3 is CASSLVGTATWNEQFF. CDR3 coding DNA: TGTGCCAGCAGCTTAGTTGGGACCGCCACTTGGAATGAGCAGTTCTTC. The chain combines TRBV7-2 with TRBJ2-1; D may correspond to TRBD1 or TRBD2 (5 bases each). Germline V gene sequence: CDR1 SGHTA, CDR2 FQGNSA. This CDR3 contains 16 residues. Trimming removed 1 base from V and 7 bases from J, with 17 bases in between. The full variable domain, rest sourced from reference TRBV7-2 and TRBJ2-1, is GAGVSQSPSNKVTEKGKDVELRCDPISGHTALYWYRQSLGQGLEFLIYFQGNSAPDKSGLPSDRFSAERTGGSVSTLTIQRTQQEDSAVYLCASSLVGTATWNEQFFGPGTRLTVL.

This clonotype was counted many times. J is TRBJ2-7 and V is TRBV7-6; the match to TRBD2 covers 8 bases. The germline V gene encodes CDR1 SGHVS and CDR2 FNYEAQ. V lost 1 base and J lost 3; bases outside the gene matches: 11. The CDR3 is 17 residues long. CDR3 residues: CASSLDPTSGFFYEQYF. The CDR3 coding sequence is TGTGCCAGCAGCTTAGACCCAACTAGCGGATTTTTCTACGAGCAGTACTTC.

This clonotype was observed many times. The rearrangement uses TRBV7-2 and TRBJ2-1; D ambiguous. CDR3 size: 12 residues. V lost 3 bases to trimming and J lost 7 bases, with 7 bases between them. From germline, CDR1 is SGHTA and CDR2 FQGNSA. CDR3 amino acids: CASSFKLNEQFF. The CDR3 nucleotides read TGTGCCAGCAGCTTTAAATTGAATGAGCAGTTCTTC.

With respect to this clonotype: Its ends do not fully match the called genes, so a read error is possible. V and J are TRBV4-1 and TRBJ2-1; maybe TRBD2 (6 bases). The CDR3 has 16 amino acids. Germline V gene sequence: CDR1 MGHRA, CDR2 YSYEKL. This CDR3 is CASSQDRLATYNEQFF. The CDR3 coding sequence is TGTGCCAGCAGCCAAGATCGGCTAGCGACATACAATGAGCAGTTCTTC.

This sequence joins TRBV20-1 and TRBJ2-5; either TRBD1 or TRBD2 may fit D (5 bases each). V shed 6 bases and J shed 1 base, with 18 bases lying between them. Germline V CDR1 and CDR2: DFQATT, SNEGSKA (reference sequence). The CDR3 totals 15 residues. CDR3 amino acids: CSASPGGARQETQYF. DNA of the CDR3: TGCAGTGCCTCGCCTGGGGGAGCACGCCAAGAGACCCAGTACTTC.

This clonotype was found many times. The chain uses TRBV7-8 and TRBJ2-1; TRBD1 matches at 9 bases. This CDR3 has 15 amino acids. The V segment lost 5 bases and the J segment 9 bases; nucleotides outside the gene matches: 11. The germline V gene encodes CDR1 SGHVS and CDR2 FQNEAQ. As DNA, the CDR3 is TGTGCCAGCAGCCGCGCGGGACAGGGTGAAGGTGAGCAGTTCTTC. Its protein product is CASSRAGQGEGEQFF.

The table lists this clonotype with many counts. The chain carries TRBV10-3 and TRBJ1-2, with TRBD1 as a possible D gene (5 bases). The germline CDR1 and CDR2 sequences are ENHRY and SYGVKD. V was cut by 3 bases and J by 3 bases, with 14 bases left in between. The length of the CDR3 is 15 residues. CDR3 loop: CAISDSTGFDYGYTF. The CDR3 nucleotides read TGTGCCATCAGTGACTCAACAGGATTCGACTATGGCTACACCTTC.

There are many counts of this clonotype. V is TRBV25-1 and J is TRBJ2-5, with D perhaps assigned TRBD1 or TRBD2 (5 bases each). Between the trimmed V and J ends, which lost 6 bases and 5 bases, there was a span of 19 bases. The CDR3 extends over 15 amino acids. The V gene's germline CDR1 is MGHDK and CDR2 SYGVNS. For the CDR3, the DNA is TGTGCCAGCAGATCCGGGACCACATTCCGGGAGACCCAGTACTTC. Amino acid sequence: CASRSGTTFRETQYF.

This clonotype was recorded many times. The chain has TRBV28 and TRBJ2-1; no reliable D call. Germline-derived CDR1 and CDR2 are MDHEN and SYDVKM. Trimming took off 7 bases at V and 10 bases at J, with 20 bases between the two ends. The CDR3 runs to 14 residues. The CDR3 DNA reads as TGTGCCAGCAAGTTTTTAGGTTCGACCCCCGAGCAGTTCTTC. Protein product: CASKFLGSTPEQFF.

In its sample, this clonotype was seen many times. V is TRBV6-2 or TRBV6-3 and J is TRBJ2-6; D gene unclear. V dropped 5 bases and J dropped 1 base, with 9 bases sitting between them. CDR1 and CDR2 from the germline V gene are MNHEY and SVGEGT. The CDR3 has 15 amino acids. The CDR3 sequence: CASSKQQSGANVLTF. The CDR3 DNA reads TGTGCCAGCAGTAAACAACAGTCTGGGGCCAACGTCCTGACTTTC.

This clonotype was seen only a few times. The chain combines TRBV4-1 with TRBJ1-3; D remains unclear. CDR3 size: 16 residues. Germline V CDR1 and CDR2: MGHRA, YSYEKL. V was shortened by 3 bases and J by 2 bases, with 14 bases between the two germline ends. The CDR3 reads CASSQGRGDPGNTIYF. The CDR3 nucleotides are TGCGCCAGCAGCCAGGGTCGGGGTGATCCTGGAAACACCATATATTTT.

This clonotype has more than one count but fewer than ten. CDR3: CATSTQRDRTDTQYF. The CDR3 DNA sequence: TGTGCCACCAGTACCCAGAGGGACCGCACAGATACGCAGTATTTT. V is TRBV24-1 and J is TRBJ2-3, with D possibly called TRBD1 or TRBD2 (5 bases each). The germline V gene encodes CDR1 KGHDR and CDR2 SFDVKD. There are 15 residues in the CDR3. Between the trimmed V and J ends, which lost 6 bases and 1 base, there was a span of 13 bases.

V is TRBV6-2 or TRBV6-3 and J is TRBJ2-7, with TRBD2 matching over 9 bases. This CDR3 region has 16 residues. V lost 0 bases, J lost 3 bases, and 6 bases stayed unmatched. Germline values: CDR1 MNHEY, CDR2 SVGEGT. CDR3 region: CASSYSPSGVLYEQYF. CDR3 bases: TGTGCCAGCAGTTACTCGCCTAGCGGGGTCCTCTACGAGCAGTACTTC.

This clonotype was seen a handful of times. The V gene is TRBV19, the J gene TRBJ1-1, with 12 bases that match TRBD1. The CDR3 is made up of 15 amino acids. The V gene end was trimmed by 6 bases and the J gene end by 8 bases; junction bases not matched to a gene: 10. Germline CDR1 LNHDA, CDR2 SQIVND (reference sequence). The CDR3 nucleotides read TGTGCCAGTAGCCACCGGGACAGGGGGCCTGGGGAAGCTTTCTTT. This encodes CASSHRDRGPGEAFF.

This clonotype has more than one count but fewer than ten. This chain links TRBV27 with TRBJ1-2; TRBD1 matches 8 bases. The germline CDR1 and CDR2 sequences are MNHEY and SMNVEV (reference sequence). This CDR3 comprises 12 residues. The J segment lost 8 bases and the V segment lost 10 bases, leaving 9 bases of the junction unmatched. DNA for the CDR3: TGTGCCACCTTGGACAGGGTGGGAGGCTACACCTTC. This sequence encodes CATLDRVGGYTF.